This T cell receptor beta chain appears in the sequencing data of a study of blood T cells in healthy people across ages. With 6 bases removed from V and 8 bases from J, the gap between germline ends came to 19 bases. Germline V gene sequence: CDR1 DFQATT, CDR2 SNEGSKA (reference sequence). The length of the CDR3 is 14 residues. A J-beta primer mix and a sample-barcoded 5' primer were used in a second PCR of roughly 7 to 12 cycles. MiXCR, run by TCRdb on the 5' RACE reads, gives a single entry per CDR3 protein. The table includes some 700,000 distinct CDR3 sequences, around 40% detected once. This clonotype was seen just once.

Sequencing was carried out using blood. This TCR was recovered from a woman aged 55 to 70 in good health. The chain recombines TRBV20-1 with TRBJ1-4; D is perhaps TRBD1 (5 bases). The CDR3 bases are TGCAGTGCCACCGCCAGGGTAATGGAAGAAAAACTGTTTTTT. Translated: CSATARVMEEKLFF.